Listed below are T cell receptor beta chains from one sample, sequenced in a study of technical replicates of blood from a few donors. Clones were sequenced by immunoSEQ multiplex PCR, and TCRdb holds only the in-frame ones, with some missing. Of under 100,000 clones detected, approximately 94% appear once; the ten largest clones hold 0.23%. Material for sequencing was T cells isolated from PBMCs. Source of these receptors: a human donor in good health. Each CDR3 is given with its conserved first and last residue. The D gene is left open where the match is weak. Rows may omit the clone size; those that give it use once, few, many or a size class.

j_call: TRBJ2-1
v_call: TRBV12-5
d_call: TRBD1
clone_size: NA
cdr3_aa: CASGSFGTGNYEQFF
cdr3_nt: TGTGCTAGTGGTTCCTTCGGGACAGGGAATTATGAGCAGTTCTTC

j_call: TRBJ2-1
v_call: TRBV27
d_call: TRBD2
clone_size: NA
cdr3_aa: CASSIPSAGGPWEQFF
cdr3_nt: TGTGCCAGCAGTATCCCTTCGGCGGGAGGGCCTTGGGAGCAGTTCTTC

j_call: TRBJ2-1
v_call: TRBV10-3
d_call: NA
clone_size: NA
cdr3_aa: CAISESTREWANEQFF
cdr3_nt: TGTGCCATCAGTGAGTCGACTCGGGAGTGGGCCAATGAGCAGTTCTTC

j_call: TRBJ2-1
v_call: TRBV6-6
d_call: NA
clone_size: NA
cdr3_aa: CASSYPGREDPFF
cdr3_nt: TGTGCCAGCAGTTACCCCGGCAGGGAGGATCCGTTCTTC

j_call: TRBJ2-7
v_call: TRBV5-1
d_call: TRBD1
clone_size: NA
cdr3_aa: CASSLTQGAQYF
cdr3_nt: TGCGCCAGCAGCTTGACCCAGGGGGCGCAGTACTTC

j_call: TRBJ2-7
v_call: TRBV6-1
d_call: NA
clone_size: NA
cdr3_aa: CATHSGSTYEQYF
cdr3_nt: TGTGCCACCCATTCCGGTTCGACCTACGAGCAGTACTTC

j_call: TRBJ1-1
v_call: TRBV7-2
d_call: NA
clone_size: NA
cdr3_aa: CASSLETGITEAFF
cdr3_nt: TGTGCCAGCAGCTTGGAAACAGGTATCACTGAAGCTTTCTTT

j_call: TRBJ2-6
v_call: TRBV10-2
d_call: TRBD1
clone_size: NA
cdr3_aa: CASSEGYGQDSSGANVLTF
cdr3_nt: TGCGCCAGCAGTGAGGGTTACGGACAGGACTCCTCTGGGGCCAACGTCCTGACTTTC

j_call: TRBJ2-1
v_call: TRBV4-1
d_call: NA
clone_size: NA
cdr3_aa: CASSQDRQFNEQFF
cdr3_nt: TGCGCCAGCAGCCAAGATCGACAGTTCAATGAGCAGTTCTTC

j_call: TRBJ1-1
v_call: TRBV11-3
d_call: TRBD1
clone_size: NA
cdr3_aa: CASSLETGWTEAFF
cdr3_nt: TGTGCCAGCAGCCTAGAGACAGGGTGGACTGAAGCTTTCTTT

j_call: TRBJ1-1
v_call: TRBV28
d_call: NA
clone_size: once
cdr3_aa: CASSLDGIGAFF
cdr3_nt: TGTGCCAGCAGTTTGGATGGCATCGGGGCTTTCTTT

j_call: TRBJ1-6
v_call: TRBV18
d_call: NA
clone_size: NA
cdr3_aa: CASSLNRDFNSPLHF
cdr3_nt: TGTGCCAGCTCGCTAAACAGGGATTTCAATTCACCCCTCCACTTT

j_call: TRBJ1-1
v_call: TRBV13
d_call: NA
clone_size: once
cdr3_aa: CASSLNTEAFF
cdr3_nt: TGTGCCAGCAGCCTTAACACTGAAGCTTTCTTT

j_call: TRBJ2-1
v_call: TRBV10-1
d_call: NA
clone_size: NA
cdr3_aa: CASSDLVGEQFF
cdr3_nt: TGCGCCAGCAGTGATCTAGTAGGTGAGCAGTTCTTC

j_call: TRBJ1-1
v_call: TRBV6-5
d_call: NA
clone_size: NA
cdr3_aa: CASNRQDPNTEAFF
cdr3_nt: TGTGCCAGCAATAGACAGGACCCGAACACTGAAGCTTTCTTT

j_call: TRBJ2-1
v_call: TRBV7-2
d_call: TRBD2
clone_size: NA
cdr3_aa: CASTSETSGLYNEQFF
cdr3_nt: TGTGCCAGCACCAGTGAGACTAGCGGCCTCTACAATGAGCAGTTCTTC

j_call: TRBJ1-5
v_call: TRBV6-1
d_call: NA
clone_size: NA
cdr3_aa: CASSVSQDSQPQHF
cdr3_nt: TGTGCCAGCAGTGTTTCCCAGGATTCGCAGCCCCAGCATTTT

j_call: TRBJ1-1
v_call: TRBV11-3
d_call: TRBD1
clone_size: NA
cdr3_aa: CASSLSELSDRGGFVAFF
cdr3_nt: TGTGCCAGCAGCTTATCGGAACTATCGGACAGGGGGGGATTCGTAGCTTTCTTT

j_call: TRBJ1-1
v_call: TRBV6-5
d_call: TRBD1
clone_size: NA
cdr3_aa: CASSYYRDSENTEAFF
cdr3_nt: TGTGCCAGCAGTTACTACCGGGACAGCGAGAACACTGAAGCTTTCTTT

j_call: TRBJ2-3
v_call: TRBV2
d_call: TRBD1
clone_size: NA
cdr3_aa: CASSGAPTGGLTDTQYF
cdr3_nt: TGTGCCAGCAGTGGGGCACCGACAGGGGGCCTCACAGATACGCAGTATTTT

j_call: TRBJ2-3
v_call: TRBV4-2
d_call: TRBD2
clone_size: NA
cdr3_aa: CASSQDREAFTDTQYF
cdr3_nt: TGTGCCAGCAGCCAAGATCGGGAGGCGTTCACAGATACGCAGTATTTT

j_call: TRBJ2-2
v_call: TRBV6-6
d_call: TRBD1
clone_size: NA
cdr3_aa: CASSRTGMGTGELFF
cdr3_nt: TGTGCCAGCAGTCGGACAGGGATGGGCACCGGGGAGCTGTTTTTT

j_call: TRBJ2-1
v_call: TRBV9
d_call: NA
clone_size: NA
cdr3_aa: CASSVGSGEQFF
cdr3_nt: TGTGCCAGCAGCGTAGGGAGCGGTGAGCAGTTCTTC

j_call: TRBJ2-7
v_call: TRBV5-8
d_call: NA
clone_size: NA
cdr3_aa: CASSLFMREGYEQYF
cdr3_nt: TGTGCCAGCAGCTTGTTTATGCGGGAAGGGTACGAGCAGTACTTC

j_call: TRBJ2-7
v_call: TRBV27
d_call: NA
clone_size: NA
cdr3_aa: CASSLGPAGSYEQYF
cdr3_nt: TGTGCCAGCAGCCTTGGCCCGGCGGGATCCTACGAGCAGTACTTC

j_call: TRBJ2-4
v_call: TRBV28
d_call: TRBD2
clone_size: NA
cdr3_aa: CASSLFRTSGAKNIQYF
cdr3_nt: TGTGCCAGCAGTTTATTCCGGACTAGCGGGGCCAAAAACATTCAGTACTTC

j_call: TRBJ2-1
v_call: TRBV4-1
d_call: TRBD1
clone_size: NA
cdr3_aa: CASSQRGQGDHNEQFF
cdr3_nt: TGCGCCAGCAGCCAACGGGGACAGGGAGACCACAATGAGCAGTTCTTC

j_call: TRBJ1-2
v_call: TRBV7-9
d_call: NA
clone_size: NA
cdr3_aa: CATPKDSGGYYGYTF
cdr3_nt: TGTGCTACACCGAAGGACAGTGGGGGTTACTATGGCTACACCTTC